The sequence of this T cell receptor beta chain was determined in a study of CD8 T cells in ankylosing spondylitis. Findings and limits, study-wide: Eight or nine highly homologous variants formed a TCR beta motif that appeared characteristic of ankylosing spondylitis blood. Reportedly, matched ankylosing spondylitis synovial fluid was significantly enriched for disease-linked clones. In peripheral blood, disease-linked CD8+ clones occurred at relatively low frequencies. Previous work reported some of these motif variants in the synovial fluid and blood of reactive arthritis.

Deletions cut 3 bases from V and 1 base from J, with 9 bases between. The CDR3 consists of 14 residues. Germline CDR1 and CDR2: SGHTA and FQGNSA. This clonotype appeared once. The antigen is undetermined. Quantitative barcoded 5'-RACE was used to prepare TCR beta libraries. TCRdb re-derived calls from the 5' RACE reads in MiXCR, one entry per CDR3 protein. The sample carries 750,000 to 850,000 distinct CDR3 sequences, about 10% recorded once. J is TRBJ2-5 and V is TRBV7-2; a possible D gene is TRBD1 (6 bases). The sequenced sample was blood, either unsorted or a sorted T cell fraction (not recorded which). The receptor was derived from a male donor with ankylosing spondylitis. The CDR3 nucleotides are TGTGCCAGCAGCTTTACAGGGCTCCAAGAGACCCAGTACTTC. This encodes CASSFTGLQETQYF.